This paragraph reports one TCR beta chain. Its target is unknown. This entry is derived from a study of identical twins. This CDR3 is built from 13 residues. V dropped 7 bases and J dropped 3; count of bases not matched to a gene: 8. Germline CDR1 SQVTM, CDR2 ANQGSEA. One entry per CDR3 protein, called by TCRdb with MiXCR from the 5' RACE reads. The sample lists 240,000 or so distinct CDR3 sequences; 10% to 15% were seen once. Study-wide results and limits: Excess twin sharing in beta out-of-frame sequences was weaker. For out-of-frame alpha sequences shared by twins, low generation probability was in excess. Clonotypes of the beta chain that were abundant in cord blood carried fewer insertions (memory repertoires showed none).

The sample was also reused in another study, on yellow fever vaccine responses in identical twins.

The clonotype originates from a woman aged 18-30 years in good health. The rearrangement uses TRBV29-1 and TRBJ1-1, with 7 positions matching TRBD1. The sequencing sample was made of memory (CD45RO+) T cells sorted from blood. The CDR3 DNA reads as TGCAGCGGGAACAGGGGTCAGCACACTGAAGCTTTCTTT. Translation gives CSGNRGQHTEAFF.